Below, one T cell receptor (beta chain) is given with its context. Participants came from about 23 US areas, aged about 18 to 95 years. A COVID-19 case was met by exposed participants within 2 weeks before study entry. The data belong to a study of blood T cell repertoires in COVID-19. Study details: Spain, Italy and the United States supplied samples that represented acute and convalescent COVID-19.

Original methodology: Estimation of nucleated cell counts relied on the amplification of reference gene primers. This table comes from immunoSEQ multiplex PCR, and its TCRdb copy is limited to in-frame clones, with some not included. Clone size and the V and J calls come from that table; the DNA yielded D and trimming. The table has roughly 150,000 clones, less than 85% seen once; the top ten hold approximately 1.6%. The ends were cut back, 4 bases at V and 1 base at J, with 13 bases in the middle. Looked up from germline, CDR1 is LGHDT and CDR2 is YNNKEL (reference sequence). There are 15 residues in the CDR3.

The rearrangement links TRBV3-1 (or the pseudogene TRBV3-2) to TRBJ1-1; possible D gene TRBD1, 6 bases. The receptor comes from a woman younger than 35 who had been exposed to COVID-19. Sequencing was done on a sample of PBMCs or T cells enriched from blood (not recorded which). The CDR3 loop reads CASSRGPTGNTEAFF. The DNA of the CDR3 is TGTGCCAGCAGCCGCGGCCCGACAGGGAACACTGAAGCTTTCTTT.